Shown below are 23 T cell receptor beta chains from a single sample sequenced in a study of blood T cells in healthy people across ages. Together with a sample-barcoded 5' primer, a J-beta primer mix was included in a second PCR lasting about 7 to 11 cycles. TCRdb recomputed calls from the 5' RACE reads with MiXCR, one row per CDR3 protein. The table shows some 1.5 million distinct CDR3 sequences, with over 25% occurring only once. The sequenced sample consisted of blood. These receptors all stem from a woman aged 25-40 years in good health.

The chain employs TRBV2 and TRBJ2-1, with unresolved D. V dropped 4 bases and J dropped 12 bases, with 7 bases sitting between them. The CDR3 runs 10 residues. Per germline, CDR1 SNHLY and CDR2 FYNNEI. The CDR3 DNA reads as TGTGCCAGCAGTGCCGGCGTGCAGTTCTTC. Its translation is CASSAGVQFF.

This clonotype showed up just once. The V gene is TRBV7-2, the J gene TRBJ2-3, with TRBD2 identical over 14 bases. The CDR3 has 17 amino acids. Germline V gives CDR1 SGHTA, CDR2 FQGNSA. The V gene end was trimmed by 1 base and the J gene end by 5 bases; junction bases not matched to a gene: 5. CDR3 residues: CASSLVGTSGSLDTQYF. The CDR3 nucleotides are TGTGCCAGCAGCTTAGTGGGGACTAGCGGGAGCCTAGATACGCAGTATTTT.

This clonotype was detected only once. V is TRBV3-1 and J is TRBJ2-7, with 9 bases matching TRBD2. Losses at the gene ends were 1 base for V and 6 bases for J; bases not matched to a gene: 7. This CDR3 has 15 amino acids. Germline values: CDR1 LGHDT, CDR2 YNNKEL (reference sequence). The CDR3 DNA is TGTGCCAGCAGCCAAGTGGGGACTAGCCACGGCGAGCAGTACGTC. It codes for CASSQVGTSHGEQYV.

The chain recombines TRBV30 with TRBJ2-5; weak D call: TRBD2 (5 bases). This CDR3 has 11 residues. Germline lookup yields CDR1 GTSNPN and CDR2 SVGIG (reference sequence). Trimming removed 8 bases at V and 5 bases at J, with 12 bases between. The DNA for the CDR3 is TGTGCCGTCCGGGGTAGGGAGACCCAGTACTTC. It encodes CAVRGRETQYF.

This clonotype was seen a handful of times. The chain employs TRBV4-2 and TRBJ2-1; D unresolved. The CDR3 is made up of 17 amino acids. Trimming stripped 1 base from V and 4 bases from J, with 17 bases between. Germline assignment: CDR1 LGHNA and CDR2 YNFKEQ. CDR3 sequence: CASSQVGGKGVYNEQFF. The CDR3 region has the DNA TGTGCCAGCAGCCAAGTTGGTGGGAAAGGAGTTTACAATGAGCAGTTCTTC.

The chain links TRBV7-2 to TRBJ2-7; no definite D call. The length of the CDR3 is 14 residues. CDR1 and CDR2 (germline): SGHTA, FQGNSA. Trimming cost V 1 base and J 2 bases, with 9 bases left between them. CDR3 coding DNA: TGTGCCAGCAGCTTAGTCCGCTCGGCCTACGAGCAGTACTTC. It yields the protein CASSLVRSAYEQYF. The full variable domain, with the rest looked up from reference TRBV7-2 and TRBJ2-7, is GAGVSQSPSNKVTEKGKDVELRCDPISGHTALYWYRQSLGQGLEFLIYFQGNSAPDKSGLPSDRFSAERTGGSVSTLTIQRTQQEDSAVYLCASSLVRSAYEQYFGPGTRLTVT.

Notes on this clonotype: The junction differs from germline at one of its ends, possibly a read error. The rearrangement links TRBV9 to TRBJ2-1, with D possibly matching TRBD2 (5 bases). Per germline, CDR1 SGDLS and CDR2 YYNGEE. The CDR3 covers 12 residues. CDR3 loop: CTSSVEGDEQFF. The CDR3 DNA sequence: TGTACCAGCAGCGTAGAGGGCGATGAGCAGTTCTTC.

This clonotype was detected ten times or more. In DNA, the CDR3 is TGTGCCAGCAGTTACTCAGCTCAAGAGACCCAGTACTTC. It encodes CASSYSAQETQYF. J is TRBJ2-5 and V is TRBV6-2 or TRBV6-3; D unresolved. V was pared by 0 bases and J by 2 bases, with 4 bases between. Per the germline V gene, CDR1 is MNHEY and CDR2 is SVGEGT. The CDR3 has 13 residues.

This clonotype was observed many times. The CDR3 protein is CSGTGGDYGYTF. The CDR3 nucleotides read TGCAGCGGAACAGGGGGCGACTATGGCTACACCTTC. This chain uses TRBV29-1 with TRBJ1-2, with TRBD1 matching over 9 bases. V shed 7 bases and J 3 bases; nucleotides not matched to a gene: 3. Germline CDR1 SQVTM, CDR2 ANQGSEA. The length of the CDR3 is 12 residues.

This clonotype came up many times. The chain has TRBV5-1 and TRBJ2-5, with a tentative D call TRBD1 (5 bases). V was clipped by 4 bases and J by 2 bases, with 12 bases between them. In germline, CDR1 is SGHRS, CDR2 YFSETQ. This CDR3 is 14 amino acids long. The CDR3 DNA follows: TGCGCCAGCAGCGTGACAGTTCCACAAGAGACCCAGTACTTC. Translated, it gives CASSVTVPQETQYF.

This clonotype was counted a few times. The chain employs TRBV2 and TRBJ1-4, with D tentatively TRBD1 (5 bases). The ends were cut back, 2 bases at V and 7 bases at J, with 11 bases in the middle. This CDR3 is 14 amino acids long. Germline CDR1 and CDR2: SNHLY and FYNNEI. CDR3 sequence: CASSELPGREKLFF. In DNA form, the CDR3 reads TGTGCCAGCAGTGAATTGCCAGGGCGTGAAAAACTGTTTTTT.

This clonotype was seen at least ten times. The chain recombines TRBV7-2 with TRBJ2-5; D not resolved. Trimming shortened V by 1 base and J by 2 bases, and 14 bases separated the two germline ends. This CDR3 has 16 residues. Germline V gene lookup returns CDR1 SGHTA and CDR2 FQGNSA. The DNA for the CDR3 is TGTGCCAGCAGCTTAGGGTCCCTAGGCAGGCAAGAGACCCAGTACTTC. Its protein product is CASSLGSLGRQETQYF. The full variable domain, rest sourced from reference TRBV7-2 and TRBJ2-5, is GAGVSQSPSNKVTEKGKDVELRCDPISGHTALYWYRQSLGQGLEFLIYFQGNSAPDKSGLPSDRFSAERTGGSVSTLTIQRTQQEDSAVYLCASSLGSLGRQETQYFGPGTRLLVL.

The table lists this clonotype with a few counts. This chain joins TRBV20-1 and TRBJ2-3; 8 nucleotides align to TRBD1. J gave up 0 bases and V 2 bases, and 4 bases lay outside the gene matches. Germline assignment: CDR1 DFQATT and CDR2 SNEGSKA (reference sequence). This CDR3 comprises 15 residues. The CDR3 region is CSARSDRGSTDTQYF. The CDR3 region has the DNA TGCAGTGCTAGATCTGACAGGGGTAGCACAGATACGCAGTATTTT.

This clonotype occurred many times. V gene TRBV9 combines with J gene TRBJ2-7, with unresolved D. The CDR3 is 13 residues long. The germline gives CDR1 SGDLS, CDR2 YYNGEE. V shed 3 bases and J shed 2 bases, with 9 bases lying between them. The CDR3 region is CASSGPSPYEQYF. The DNA for the CDR3 is TGTGCCAGCAGCGGCCCCAGCCCCTACGAGCAGTACTTC. The full variable domain, in which reference TRBV9 and TRBJ2-7 provide the parts outside the CDR3, is DSGVTQTPKHLITATGQRVTLRCSPRSGDLSVYWYQQSLDQGLQFLIQYYNGEERAKGNILERFSAQQFPDLHSELNLSSLELGDSALYFCASSGPSPYEQYFGPGTRLTVT.

This clonotype was observed a few times. The CDR3 DNA follows: TGCAGTGCTAGAATCCGAGCAGGGTCGGGCTACACCTTC. Translated, it gives CSARIRAGSGYTF. The rearrangement links TRBV20-1 to TRBJ1-2, with D perhaps matching TRBD1 (5 bases). V lost 2 bases, J lost 8 bases, and 15 bases lay in between. Germline-derived CDR1 and CDR2 are DFQATT and SNEGSKA (reference sequence). The CDR3 loop spans 13 amino acids.

This clonotype was seen a few times. This chain joins TRBV4-3 and TRBJ1-5, with unresolved D. Looked up from germline, CDR1 is LGHNA and CDR2 is YSLEER. V was trimmed by 0 bases and J by 6 bases, leaving 12 bases between them. The CDR3 totals 15 residues. The CDR3 here is CASSQDAGSGQPQHF. For the CDR3, the DNA is TGCGCCAGCAGCCAAGACGCGGGGAGTGGTCAGCCCCAGCATTTT.

The DNA of the CDR3 is TGCAGTGCTGGGGGACTAGCGGGAGGGCTAGTGGGGTCCTACAATGAGCAGTTCTTC. Translated: CSAGGLAGGLVGSYNEQFF. V usage is TRBV20-1 and J usage is TRBJ2-1; 16 bases are a match to TRBD2. CDR1 and CDR2 from the germline V gene are DFQATT and SNEGSKA (reference sequence). CDR3 length: 19 residues. The junction had 11 bases not matched to a gene; V was cut back by 5 bases and J by 1 base.

This clonotype was picked up a small number of times. The V gene is TRBV6-5, the J gene TRBJ2-7; TRBD1 agrees at 7 bases. Germline CDR1 and CDR2: MNHEY and SVGAGI. V trimming: 6 bases; J trimming: 6 bases; junction bases outside the gene matches: 8. This CDR3 contains 13 residues. The CDR3 bases are TGTGCCAGCAGCATCGACAGGGAAGCCGAGCAGTACTTC. This sequence encodes CASSIDREAEQYF.

V and J are TRBV2 and TRBJ2-7; D unresolved. Germline V lookup: CDR1 SNHLY, CDR2 FYNNEI. This CDR3 has 11 amino acids. V lost 4 bases, J lost 5 bases, and 6 bases lay in between. For the CDR3, the DNA is TGTGCCAGCAGTGTGGCCCACGAGCAGTACTTC. Its translation is CASSVAHEQYF.

J is TRBJ2-3 and V is TRBV7-2; D assignment may be TRBD1 or TRBD2 (5 bases each). Germline V gives CDR1 SGHTA, CDR2 FQGNSA. CDR3 length: 17 amino acids. Trimming left V 1 base short and J 1 base short, with 15 bases between. The CDR3 region is CASSLVLWGFGTDTQYF. The CDR3 DNA follows: TGTGCCAGCAGCTTAGTTTTGTGGGGGTTTGGCACAGATACGCAGTATTTT.

The count of this clonotype is one. This rearrangement joins TRBV6-5 to TRBJ2-5; 7 nucleotides match TRBD1. V was clipped by 7 bases and J by 2 bases; unmatched bases: 10. The CDR3 runs 15 residues. CDR1 MNHEY and CDR2 SVGAGI come from the germline V gene. In DNA form, the CDR3 reads TGTGCCAGCACCGGGGTGGGGACAGATCAAGAGACCCAGTACTTC. Protein product: CASTGVGTDQETQYF.

The sample holds many counts of this clonotype. The chain joins TRBV10-3 to TRBJ2-1; D is unresolved. Germline CDR1 is ENHRY and CDR2 is SYGVKD. This CDR3 region has 12 residues. With 3 bases removed from V and 8 bases from J, the gap between germline ends came to 8 bases. CDR3 DNA: TGTGCCATCAGTGAAAACAACTATGAGCAGTTCTTC. The encoded protein is CAISENNYEQFF.

This clonotype was detected many times. The chain links TRBV5-1 to TRBJ2-3, with D unresolved. This CDR3 has 17 residues. The V gene lost 0 bases and the J gene lost 2 bases, with 16 bases spanning the gap. Germline V gene data show CDR1 as SGHRS and CDR2 as YFSETQ. CDR3: CASSLGDGRLFTDTQYF. CDR3 nucleotides: TGCGCCAGCAGCTTGGGAGATGGGCGCCTTTTCACAGATACGCAGTATTTT.